What follows are 3 T cell receptor beta chains derived from one specimen sequenced in a study of T cells in Graves' hyperthyroidism and ophthalmopathy. The source material, RNA transcripts, was used to amplify TCR beta CDR3 regions. HTBI primers were used for first-round RT-PCR of the TCR CDR3. TCRdb analysed the multiplex PCR reads with MiXCR anew, one entry per CDR3 protein. The sample holds more than 300,000 distinct CDR3 sequences; 13% are singletons and the top ten take around a tenth. Sequenced input: blood. The receptors come from a woman aged 18-30 years with Graves' hyperthyroidism.

This clonotype was counted a few times. The chain employs TRBV10-3 and TRBJ1-1; D might be TRBD1 (6 bases). V dropped 10 bases and J dropped 8 bases, with 17 bases sitting between them. The CDR3 contains 12 residues. The germline V gene has CDR1 ENHRY and CDR2 SYGVKD. The CDR3 reads CATGGGGTEAFF. In DNA form, the CDR3 reads TGTGCCACCGGGGGGGGGGGCACCGAAGCTTTCTTT.

This clonotype was counted many times. This rearrangement joins TRBV5-1 to TRBJ2-2; D unclear. The CDR3 length is 15 residues. Germline CDR1 is SGHRS and CDR2 is YFSETQ. V was cut by 2 bases and J by 1 base, with 9 bases left in between. Here the CDR3 DNA reads TGCGCCAGCAGCTTCGATCACCTGAACACCGGGGAGCTGTTTTTT. Translation: CASSFDHLNTGELFF.

This clonotype was counted ten times or more. This sequence joins TRBV5-1 and TRBJ2-2; no clear D gene. The CDR3 is 13 residues long. The germline V and J ends were trimmed by 4 bases and 6 bases, with 10 bases remaining between them. Germline V gives CDR1 SGHRS, CDR2 YFSETQ. The CDR3 here is CASSDPGAGELFF. The CDR3, as DNA: TGCGCCAGCAGCGACCCAGGTGCCGGGGAGCTGTTTTTT.